The 8 T cell receptor beta chains in this list originate from one sample, sequenced in a study of T cell repertoires in ileal Crohn's disease. Sequenced by immunoSEQ multiplex PCR; TCRdb stores in-frame clones only, minus some. Among 15,000 to 20,000 clones listed, approximately 94% were seen once. The material sequenced was ileal tissue. All receptors come from an adult with Crohn's disease.

The rearrangement links TRBV4-1 to TRBJ2-5; 7 bases agree with TRBD2. Losses at the gene ends were 0 bases for V and 5 bases for J; bases not matched to a gene: 6. The CDR3 sequence is 15 residues long. In germline, CDR1 is MGHRA, CDR2 YSYEKL. Written as DNA, the CDR3 is TGCGCCAGCAGCCAAGAAGGCGGGGGTCGGGAGACCCAGTACTTC. Encoded protein: CASSQEGGGRETQYF.

The gene calls are TRBV27 and TRBJ2-3; 10 nucleotides match TRBD1. Germline loops: CDR1 MNHEY, CDR2 SMNVEV (reference sequence). J lost 1 base, V lost 5 bases, and 9 bases had no gene match. The CDR3 is 17 residues long. This CDR3 is CASSAYVGTGGTDTQYF. The CDR3 region has the DNA TGTGCCAGCAGTGCCTACGTCGGGACAGGGGGCACAGATACGCAGTATTTT.

This chain links TRBV7-2 with TRBJ2-2, with D tentatively TRBD1 (6 bases). The CDR3 is 16 amino acids. V lost 5 bases and J 1 base, leaving 14 bases between the germline ends. Germline-derived CDR1 and CDR2 are SGHTA and FQGNSA. The CDR3: CASSPLQGENTGELFF. The CDR3 DNA sequence: TGTGCCAGCAGCCCCTTACAGGGAGAGAACACCGGGGAGCTGTTTTTT. The variable domain in full, with the rest retrieved from reference TRBV7-2 and TRBJ2-2, is GAGVSQSPSNKVTEKGKDVELRCDPISGHTALYWYRQSLGQGLEFLIYFQGNSAPDKSGLPSDRFSAERTGGSVSTLTIQRTQQEDSAVYLCASSPLQGENTGELFFGEGSRLTVL.

This sequence joins TRBV5-1 and TRBJ2-2, with D possibly matching TRBD1 (6 bases). Germline assignment: CDR1 SGHRS and CDR2 YFSETQ. Trimming removed 4 bases from V and 1 base from J, with 8 bases in between. This CDR3 contains 14 residues. The CDR3 nucleotides read TGCGCCAGCAGCGGGGGCCTGAACACCGGGGAGCTGTTTTTT. Translation gives CASSGGLNTGELFF. The full variable domain, rest sourced from reference TRBV5-1 and TRBJ2-2, is KAGVTQTPRYLIKTRGQQVTLSCSPISGHRSVSWYQQTPGQGLQFLFEYFSETQRNKGNFPGRFSGRQFSNSRSEMNVSTLELGDSALYLCASSGGLNTGELFFGEGSRLTVL.

The V call is TRBV6-1, the J call TRBJ1-2; TRBD1 is a possible D gene (5 bases). CDR1 and CDR2 from the germline V gene are MNHNS and SASEGT. CDR3 size: 15 residues. V gave up 5 bases and J gave up 0 bases, with 13 bases separating them. Here the CDR3 DNA reads TGTGCCAGCAGTATAAGGGGACTAGCTAACTATGGCTACACCTTC. Its translation: CASSIRGLANYGYTF.

This chain joins TRBV4-3 and TRBJ1-2, with TRBD1 as a possible D gene (5 bases). The CDR3 runs to 16 residues. Per the germline V gene, CDR1 is LGHNA and CDR2 is YSLEER. V lost 1 base, J lost 4 bases, and 16 bases lay in between. The CDR3 sequence is CASSQGGTLKSYGYTF. CDR3 nucleotides: TGCGCCAGCAGCCAAGGCGGGACGCTCAAGTCCTATGGCTACACCTTC.

This chain joins TRBV19 and TRBJ2-1; D perhaps matches TRBD2 (5 bases). Trimming removed 0 bases at V and 3 bases at J, with 9 bases between. The CDR3 is made up of 15 amino acids. The germline V gene has CDR1 LNHDA and CDR2 SQIVND (reference sequence). As DNA, the CDR3 is TGTGCCAGTAGTATAGAAGCTAGCTTCTACAATGAGCAGTTCTTC. This gives the protein CASSIEASFYNEQFF.

This clone has only one observation. CDR3 nucleotides: TGTGCCAGTCAGGACAGGGGAAGGACAGATACGCAGTATTTT. It codes for CASQDRGRTDTQYF. The chain carries TRBV19 and TRBJ2-3, with 9 positions matching TRBD1. Germline V gives CDR1 LNHDA, CDR2 SQIVND (reference sequence). The CDR3 is 14 amino acids. The V gene end was trimmed by 8 bases and the J gene end by 3 bases; junction bases not matched to a gene: 6.